A selection of T cell receptor beta chains follows, all from one sample in a study of post-analysis software for immune sequencing data. TCRdb ran MiXCR on the PCR reads and lists one entry per CDR3 protein. The table shows roughly 620,000 distinct CDR3 sequences, with 44% occurring only once. Sequenced sample: blood. The receptors derive from a girl aged 5 to 17 with multiple sclerosis. Each CDR3 is given with its conserved first and last residue. The order of the fields is CDR3 protein, CDR3 DNA, clone size, J gene, V gene, D gene. D genes are given only for firm matches. Clone sizes are given selectively: once, few, many, or a class where the clone is expanded.

CDR3aa: CASSGTSGETQYF
CDR3nt: TGTGCCAGCAGCGGGACTAGCGGGGAGACCCAGTACTTC
abundance: few
j_gene: TRBJ2-5
v_gene: TRBV9
d_gene: TRBD2

CDR3aa: CSARDREKETQFF
CDR3nt: TGCAGTGCTAGAGACAGGGAGAAAGAGACCCAGTTCTTC
abundance: -
j_gene: TRBJ2-1
v_gene: TRBV20-1
d_gene: -

CDR3aa: CSVEGTSGVSYEQYF
CDR3nt: TGCAGCGTTGAGGGGACTAGCGGAGTCTCCTACGAGCAGTACTTC
abundance: -
j_gene: TRBJ2-7
v_gene: TRBV29-1
d_gene: TRBD2

CDR3aa: CASSLMSGTEAFF
CDR3nt: TGTGCCAGCAGCTTAATGTCCGGCACTGAAGCTTTCTTT
abundance: -
j_gene: TRBJ1-1
v_gene: TRBV11-2
d_gene: -

CDR3aa: CSVHGTSGGLRTDTQYF
CDR3nt: TGCAGCGTCCACGGGACTAGCGGGGGACTACGCACAGATACGCAGTATTTT
abundance: -
j_gene: TRBJ2-3
v_gene: TRBV29-1
d_gene: TRBD2

CDR3aa: CASSLVGQQRRSDTEAFF
CDR3nt: TGTGCCAGCAGTTTAGTGGGACAGCAACGCCGGTCAGACACTGAAGCTTTCTTT
abundance: few
j_gene: TRBJ1-1
v_gene: TRBV12-3/TRBV12-4
d_gene: TRBD1

CDR3aa: CASSYSADLGYTF
CDR3nt: TGTGCCAGCAGTTACTCGGCGGATCTCGGCTACACCTTC
abundance: few
j_gene: TRBJ1-2
v_gene: TRBV6-5
d_gene: -

CDR3aa: CASSSGTGPHYGYTF
CDR3nt: TGTGCCAGCAGCTCTGGGACAGGGCCACACTATGGCTACACCTTC
abundance: -
j_gene: TRBJ1-2
v_gene: TRBV5-6
d_gene: TRBD1

CDR3aa: CASSQDFGLDGNEQFF
CDR3nt: TGCGCCAGCAGCCAAGATTTTGGACTCGACGGGAATGAGCAGTTCTTC
abundance: few
j_gene: TRBJ2-1
v_gene: TRBV4-1
d_gene: -

CDR3aa: CASSRPGSFVEQYF
CDR3nt: TGTGCCAGCAGCCGTCCCGGGTCCTTTGTCGAGCAGTACTTC
abundance: -
j_gene: TRBJ2-7
v_gene: TRBV12-3/TRBV12-4
d_gene: -

CDR3aa: CASRPGGYEQYF
CDR3nt: TGTGCCAGCAGACCCGGCGGCTACGAGCAGTACTTC
abundance: few
j_gene: TRBJ2-7
v_gene: TRBV12-3/TRBV12-4
d_gene: -

CDR3aa: CASSFTGGSEQFF
CDR3nt: TGTGCCAGCAGCTTTACAGGGGGCAGTGAGCAGTTCTTC
abundance: -
j_gene: TRBJ2-1
v_gene: TRBV11-3
d_gene: TRBD1

CDR3aa: CSLGQRETQYF
CDR3nt: TGCAGCTTAGGACAGCGAGAGACCCAGTACTTC
abundance: -
j_gene: TRBJ2-5
v_gene: TRBV29-1
d_gene: -

CDR3aa: CAISESPLPGRYYGYTF
CDR3nt: TGTGCCATCAGTGAGTCTCCTCTTCCCGGACGGTACTATGGCTACACCTTC
abundance: -
j_gene: TRBJ1-2
v_gene: TRBV10-3
d_gene: -

CDR3aa: CASSPILAGEDNEQFF
CDR3nt: TGTGCCAGCAGTCCTATACTAGCGGGAGAAGACAATGAGCAGTTCTTC
abundance: -
j_gene: TRBJ2-1
v_gene: TRBV11-3
d_gene: TRBD2

CDR3aa: CASSFISQGIYEQYF
CDR3nt: TGTGCCAGCAGCTTTATTTCCCAGGGTATCTACGAGCAGTACTTC
abundance: -
j_gene: TRBJ2-7
v_gene: TRBV7-8
d_gene: -

CDR3aa: CASSSEGVNYNEQFF
CDR3nt: TGTGCCAGCAGCTCGGAGGGTGTAAACTACAATGAGCAGTTCTTC
abundance: -
j_gene: TRBJ2-1
v_gene: TRBV9
d_gene: -

CDR3aa: CASSEGPSGRGEQYF
CDR3nt: TGTGCCAGCAGTGAAGGACCTAGCGGGAGGGGAGAGCAGTACTTC
abundance: -
j_gene: TRBJ2-7
v_gene: TRBV2
d_gene: TRBD2

CDR3aa: CASSPGTTDTQYF
CDR3nt: TGTGCCAGCAGCCCCGGGACTACAGATACGCAGTATTTT
abundance: few
j_gene: TRBJ2-3
v_gene: TRBV11-3
d_gene: -

CDR3aa: CASSQGGSGGNYGYTF
CDR3nt: TGTGCCAGCAGCCAAGGGGGGTCAGGGGGTAACTACGGCTACACCTTC
abundance: few
j_gene: TRBJ1-2
v_gene: TRBV3-1
d_gene: TRBD1

CDR3aa: CATSGGDSLNYGYTF
CDR3nt: TGTGCCACCAGCGGAGGGGACAGTTTAAACTATGGCTACACCTTC
abundance: -
j_gene: TRBJ1-2
v_gene: TRBV15
d_gene: TRBD1

CDR3aa: CSVIPEGGDPTDTQYF
CDR3nt: TGCAGCGTTATTCCCGAGGGAGGGGACCCCACAGATACGCAGTATTTT
abundance: few
j_gene: TRBJ2-3
v_gene: TRBV29-1
d_gene: TRBD2

CDR3aa: CASSNASVLSGGTQYF
CDR3nt: TGTGCCAGCAGCAACGCCTCGGTTCTTAGCGGGGGTACGCAGTATTTT
abundance: -
j_gene: TRBJ2-3
v_gene: TRBV12-3/TRBV12-4
d_gene: TRBD2

CDR3aa: CASSHRYPKAGVGDTQYF
CDR3nt: TGCGCCAGCAGCCACCGCTACCCCAAGGCGGGGGTGGGAGATACGCAGTATTTT
abundance: -
j_gene: TRBJ2-3
v_gene: TRBV4-1
d_gene: TRBD2

CDR3aa: CASSQDVFFWGASYEQYF
CDR3nt: TGTGCCAGCAGCCAAGATGTGTTCTTTTGGGGGGCCTCCTACGAGCAGTACTTC
abundance: -
j_gene: TRBJ2-7
v_gene: TRBV4-2
d_gene: -

CDR3aa: CASSEQPAVSSYEQYF
CDR3nt: TGTGCCAGCAGTGAACAGCCTGCTGTCAGCTCCTACGAGCAGTACTTC
abundance: -
j_gene: TRBJ2-7
v_gene: TRBV6-1
d_gene: -

CDR3aa: CASSFRTGSVRDEQFF
CDR3nt: TGCGCCAGCAGCTTCAGGACAGGGAGCGTTCGGGATGAGCAGTTCTTC
abundance: -
j_gene: TRBJ2-1
v_gene: TRBV5-1
d_gene: TRBD1

CDR3aa: CATSDATEYSYEQYF
CDR3nt: TGTGCCACCAGTGATGCGACTGAGTACTCCTACGAGCAGTACTTC
abundance: -
j_gene: TRBJ2-7
v_gene: TRBV24-1
d_gene: -

CDR3aa: CASSRGRGARTEQYF
CDR3nt: TGTGCCAGCAGCCGGGGACGGGGGGCGCGAACCGAGCAGTACTTC
abundance: -
j_gene: TRBJ2-7
v_gene: TRBV6-6
d_gene: -

CDR3aa: CASSLVAGEDEQFF
CDR3nt: TGTGCCAGCAGCTTAGTAGCGGGAGAGGATGAGCAGTTCTTC
abundance: few
j_gene: TRBJ2-1
v_gene: TRBV11-3
d_gene: TRBD2

CDR3aa: CASSQSRQGRGQPQHF
CDR3nt: TGTGCCAGCAGTCAATCCCGACAGGGTAGGGGTCAGCCCCAGCATTTT
abundance: -
j_gene: TRBJ1-5
v_gene: TRBV12-3/TRBV12-4
d_gene: TRBD1

CDR3aa: CATSDWTGRSQETQYF
CDR3nt: TGTGCCACCAGTGATTGGACGGGGAGAAGCCAAGAGACCCAGTACTTC
abundance: -
j_gene: TRBJ2-5
v_gene: TRBV24-1
d_gene: -

CDR3aa: CAIHSGQGTDTQYF
CDR3nt: TGTGCCATCCATTCGGGACAGGGGACAGATACGCAGTATTTT
abundance: few
j_gene: TRBJ2-3
v_gene: TRBV6-6
d_gene: TRBD1

CDR3aa: CASSFTSEEQFF
CDR3nt: TGCGCCAGCAGCTTCACTAGCGAGGAGCAGTTCTTC
abundance: -
j_gene: TRBJ2-1
v_gene: TRBV5-1
d_gene: TRBD2

CDR3aa: CSARGSREPSNIQYF
CDR3nt: TGCAGTGCTAGGGGGAGTCGGGAGCCAAGCAACATTCAGTACTTC
abundance: -
j_gene: TRBJ2-4
v_gene: TRBV20-1
d_gene: -

CDR3aa: CSAIPGGGTDTQYF
CDR3nt: TGCAGTGCTATACCCGGGGGAGGGACAGATACGCAGTATTTT
abundance: few
j_gene: TRBJ2-3
v_gene: TRBV20-1
d_gene: TRBD2

CDR3aa: CASSFNPSAYNSPLHF
CDR3nt: TGTGCCAGCAGTTTCAACCCGAGCGCCTATAATTCACCCCTCCACTTT
abundance: -
j_gene: TRBJ1-6
v_gene: TRBV12-3/TRBV12-4
d_gene: -

CDR3aa: CASTQSGGADTQYF
CDR3nt: TGTGCCAGCACCCAATCGGGGGGTGCAGATACGCAGTATTTT
abundance: few
j_gene: TRBJ2-3
v_gene: TRBV7-2
d_gene: TRBD2

CDR3aa: CASSGTGGVNEQFF
CDR3nt: TGTGCCAGCAGTGGGACAGGGGGAGTCAATGAGCAGTTCTTC
abundance: -
j_gene: TRBJ2-1
v_gene: TRBV25-1
d_gene: TRBD1

CDR3aa: CASSPRGTSGILAKNIQYF
CDR3nt: TGTGCCAGCAGTCCCCGAGGGACTAGCGGAATACTAGCCAAAAACATTCAGTACTTC
abundance: -
j_gene: TRBJ2-4
v_gene: TRBV4-2
d_gene: TRBD2

CDR3aa: CASRAGGETQYF
CDR3nt: TGTGCCAGCAGGGCGGGGGGAGAGACCCAGTACTTC
abundance: many
j_gene: TRBJ2-5
v_gene: TRBV12-3/TRBV12-4
d_gene: TRBD2

CDR3aa: CASIRDRGTDTQYF
CDR3nt: TGTGCCAGCATCCGGGACAGGGGCACAGATACGCAGTATTTT
abundance: few
j_gene: TRBJ2-3
v_gene: TRBV6-1
d_gene: TRBD1

CDR3aa: CASSDGGGKNEQYF
CDR3nt: TGTGCCAGCAGTGATGGCGGAGGGAAGAACGAGCAGTACTTC
abundance: few
j_gene: TRBJ2-7
v_gene: TRBV6-1
d_gene: -

CDR3aa: CASRPGVAGPYEQYF
CDR3nt: TGTGCCAGCAGGCCGGGGGTAGCGGGTCCCTACGAGCAGTACTTC
abundance: -
j_gene: TRBJ2-7
v_gene: TRBV12-3/TRBV12-4
d_gene: TRBD2

CDR3aa: CSARGGTSRNSTDTRYF
CDR3nt: TGCAGTGCTAGAGGAGGGACTAGCCGGAACTCCACAGATACGCGGTATTTT
abundance: -
j_gene: TRBJ2-3
v_gene: TRBV20-1
d_gene: TRBD2

CDR3aa: CASRTGTSGMVQETQFF
CDR3nt: TGCGCCAGCAGGACCGGGACTAGCGGGATGGTGCAAGAGACCCAGTTCTTC
abundance: -
j_gene: TRBJ2-1
v_gene: TRBV5-1
d_gene: TRBD2